Sequencing of this T cell receptor (beta chain) was carried out in a study of sequential checkpoint blockade in melanoma. Whole-study context: First-line arms were nivolumab then ipilimumab, or the reverse, randomized 1:1.

Germline CDR1 reads MNHEY; CDR2 reads SVGAGI. The CDR3 extends over 12 amino acids. The treatment here: randomized to nivolumab then ipilimumab (arm A) or the reverse (arm B). None of the patients previously received DNA-damaging chemotherapy. Sorted cells were live CD3+CD8+, lacking CD19 and CD56, from PBMCs. Sequenced by immunoSEQ multiplex PCR; TCRdb stores in-frame clones only, minus some. The sample shows approximately 14,000 clones, around 77% of them seen only once. The chain employs TRBV6-5 and TRBJ2-5; TRBD1 agrees at 7 bases. The end of the DNA aligns better with TRBJ2-7, so the J call may be wrong. The sequencing used CD8+ T cells sorted from blood (inferred from file names), collected from a patient given nivolumab and ipilimumab in sequence. The TCR originated in a human donor with melanoma. This CDR3 is CASSGTAYEQYF. The CDR3 DNA is TGTGCCAGTTCCGGGACAGCCTACGAGCAGTACTTC.